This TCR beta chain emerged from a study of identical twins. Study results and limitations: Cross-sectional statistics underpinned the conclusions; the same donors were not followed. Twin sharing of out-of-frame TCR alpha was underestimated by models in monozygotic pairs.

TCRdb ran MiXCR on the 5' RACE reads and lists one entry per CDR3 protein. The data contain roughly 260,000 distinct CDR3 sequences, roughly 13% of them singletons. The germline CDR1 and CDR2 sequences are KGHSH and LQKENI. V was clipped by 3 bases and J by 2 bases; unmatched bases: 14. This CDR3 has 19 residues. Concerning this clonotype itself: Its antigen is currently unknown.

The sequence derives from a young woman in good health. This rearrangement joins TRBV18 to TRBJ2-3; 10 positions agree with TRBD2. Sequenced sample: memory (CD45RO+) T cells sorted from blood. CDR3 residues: CASSPRTRGLAEITDTQYF. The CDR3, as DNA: TGTGCCAGCTCACCCCGAACGAGAGGACTAGCGGAGATCACAGATACGCAGTATTTT.